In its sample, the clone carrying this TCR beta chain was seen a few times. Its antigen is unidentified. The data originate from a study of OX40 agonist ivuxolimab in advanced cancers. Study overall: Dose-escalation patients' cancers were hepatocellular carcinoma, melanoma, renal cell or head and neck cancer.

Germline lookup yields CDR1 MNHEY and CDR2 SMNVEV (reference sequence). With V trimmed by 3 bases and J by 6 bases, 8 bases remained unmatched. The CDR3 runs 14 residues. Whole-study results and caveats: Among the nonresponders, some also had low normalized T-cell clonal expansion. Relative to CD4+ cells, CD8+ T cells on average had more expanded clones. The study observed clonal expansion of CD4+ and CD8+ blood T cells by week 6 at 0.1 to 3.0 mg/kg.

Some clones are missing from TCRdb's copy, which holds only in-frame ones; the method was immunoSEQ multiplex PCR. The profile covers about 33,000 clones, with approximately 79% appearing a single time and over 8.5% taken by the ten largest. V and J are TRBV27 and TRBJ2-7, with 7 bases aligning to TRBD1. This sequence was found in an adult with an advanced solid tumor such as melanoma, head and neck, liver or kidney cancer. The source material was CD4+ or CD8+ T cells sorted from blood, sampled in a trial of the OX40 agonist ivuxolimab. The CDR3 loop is CASSFRGRGFEQYF. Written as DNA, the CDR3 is TGTGCCAGCAGTTTCCGGGGCAGGGGGTTCGAGCAGTACTTC.